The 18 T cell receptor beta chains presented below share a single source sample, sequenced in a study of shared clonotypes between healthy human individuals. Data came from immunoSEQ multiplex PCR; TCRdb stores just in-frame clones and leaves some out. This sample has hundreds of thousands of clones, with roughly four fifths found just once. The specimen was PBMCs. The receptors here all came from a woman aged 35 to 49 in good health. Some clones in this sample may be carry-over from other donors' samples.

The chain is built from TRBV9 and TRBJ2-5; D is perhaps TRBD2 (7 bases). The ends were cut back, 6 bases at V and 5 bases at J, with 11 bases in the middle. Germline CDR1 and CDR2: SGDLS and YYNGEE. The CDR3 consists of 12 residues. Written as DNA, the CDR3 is TGTGCCAGCAAGGGAGGGGGGGAGACCCAGTACTTC. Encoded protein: CASKGGGETQYF. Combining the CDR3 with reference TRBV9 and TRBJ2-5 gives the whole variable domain DSGVTQTPKHLITATGQRVTLRCSPRSGDLSVYWYQQSLDQGLQFLIQYYNGEERAKGNILERFSAQQFPDLHSELNLSSLELGDSALYFCASKGGGETQYFGPGTRLLVL.

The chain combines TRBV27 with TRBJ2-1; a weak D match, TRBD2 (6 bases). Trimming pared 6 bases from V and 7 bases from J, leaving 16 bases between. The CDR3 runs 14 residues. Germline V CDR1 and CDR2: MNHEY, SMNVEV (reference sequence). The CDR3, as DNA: TGTGCCAGCAGGGGTCGGGGGAGAGGTAATGAGCAGTTCTTC. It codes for CASRGRGRGNEQFF.

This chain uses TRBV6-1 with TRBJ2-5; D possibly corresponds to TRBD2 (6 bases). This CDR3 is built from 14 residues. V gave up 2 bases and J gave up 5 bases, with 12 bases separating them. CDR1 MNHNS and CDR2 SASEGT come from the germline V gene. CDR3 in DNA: TGTGCCAGCAGTGAATATGGGGGAGGCGAGACCCAGTACTTC. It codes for CASSEYGGGETQYF.

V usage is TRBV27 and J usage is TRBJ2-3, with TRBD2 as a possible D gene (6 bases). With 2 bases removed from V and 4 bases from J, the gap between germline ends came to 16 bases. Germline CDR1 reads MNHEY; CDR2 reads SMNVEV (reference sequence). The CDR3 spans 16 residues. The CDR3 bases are TGTGCCAGCAGTTTAGATCGGGGAGGTCCCGCAGATACGCAGTATTTT. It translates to CASSLDRGGPADTQYF.

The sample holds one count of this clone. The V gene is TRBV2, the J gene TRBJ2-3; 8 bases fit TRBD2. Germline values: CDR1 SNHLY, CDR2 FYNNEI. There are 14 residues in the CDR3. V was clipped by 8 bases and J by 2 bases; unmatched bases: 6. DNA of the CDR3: TGTGCCAGCTTGAGCGGGAGTTACACAGATACGCAGTATTTT. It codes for CASLSGSYTDTQYF.

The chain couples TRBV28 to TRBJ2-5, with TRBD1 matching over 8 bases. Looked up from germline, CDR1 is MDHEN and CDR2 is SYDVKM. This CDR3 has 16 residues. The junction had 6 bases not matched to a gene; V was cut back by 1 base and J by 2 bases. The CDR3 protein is CASSLYKTGEQETQYF. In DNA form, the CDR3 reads TGTGCCAGCAGTTTATATAAGACAGGGGAACAAGAGACCCAGTACTTC.

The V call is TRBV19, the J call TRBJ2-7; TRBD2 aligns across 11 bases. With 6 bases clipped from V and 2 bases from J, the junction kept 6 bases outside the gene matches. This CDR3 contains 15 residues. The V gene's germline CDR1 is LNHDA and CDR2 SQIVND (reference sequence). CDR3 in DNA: TGTGCCAGTAGCAAGACTAGCGGGGCCCCCTACGAGCAGTACTTC. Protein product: CASSKTSGAPYEQYF.

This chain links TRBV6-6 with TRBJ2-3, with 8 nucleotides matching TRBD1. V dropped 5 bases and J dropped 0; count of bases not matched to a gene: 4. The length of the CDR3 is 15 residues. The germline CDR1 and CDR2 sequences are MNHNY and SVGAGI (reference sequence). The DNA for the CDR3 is TGTGCCAGCAGTAAACGGGACAGGAGCACAGATACGCAGTATTTT. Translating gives CASSKRDRSTDTQYF.

CDR3 coding DNA: TGTGCCAGCAGCTTAGAGACAGGGGGGACAGAGACCCAGTACTTC. Encoded protein: CASSLETGGTETQYF. The rearrangement links TRBV7-9 to TRBJ2-5, with 9 positions matching TRBD1. The CDR3 runs to 15 residues. V lost 1 base to trimming and J lost 4 bases; unmatched junction nucleotides: 4. CDR1 and CDR2 (germline): SEHNR, FQNEAQ (reference sequence).

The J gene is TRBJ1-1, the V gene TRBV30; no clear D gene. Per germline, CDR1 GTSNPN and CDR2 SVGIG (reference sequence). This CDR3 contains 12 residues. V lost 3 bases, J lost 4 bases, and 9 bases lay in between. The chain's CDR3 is CAWSRDITEAFF. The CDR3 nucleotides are TGTGCCTGGAGCCGGGATATCACTGAAGCTTTCTTT.

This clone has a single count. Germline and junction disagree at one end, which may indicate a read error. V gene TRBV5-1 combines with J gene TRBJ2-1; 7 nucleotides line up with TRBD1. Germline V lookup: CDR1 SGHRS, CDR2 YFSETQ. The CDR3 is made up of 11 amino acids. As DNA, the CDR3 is TGCGCCAGCAGCACTGACAGGGTTCTGGTCTTC. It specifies CASSTDRVLVF.

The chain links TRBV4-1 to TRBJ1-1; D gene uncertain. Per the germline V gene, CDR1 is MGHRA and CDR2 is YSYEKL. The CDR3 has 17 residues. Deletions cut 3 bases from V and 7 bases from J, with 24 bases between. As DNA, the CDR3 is TGCGCCAGCAGCCATACTCAACTAGGGCGCCTCCTTGGTGAAGCTTTCTTT. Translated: CASSHTQLGRLLGEAFF.

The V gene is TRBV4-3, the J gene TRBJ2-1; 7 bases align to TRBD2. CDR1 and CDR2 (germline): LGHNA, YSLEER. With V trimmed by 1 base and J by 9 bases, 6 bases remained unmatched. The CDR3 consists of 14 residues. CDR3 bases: TGCGCCAGCAGCCAAGTAGGGAGGGCGGGTGAGCAGTTCTTC. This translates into CASSQVGRAGEQFF.

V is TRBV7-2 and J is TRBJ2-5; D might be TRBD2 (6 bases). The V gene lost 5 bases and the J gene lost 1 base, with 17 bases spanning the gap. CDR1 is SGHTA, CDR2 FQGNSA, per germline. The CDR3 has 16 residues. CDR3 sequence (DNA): TGTGCCAGCAGCACCCGGCGGGGTCGGGGCCAAGAGACCCAGTACTTC. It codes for CASSTRRGRGQETQYF.

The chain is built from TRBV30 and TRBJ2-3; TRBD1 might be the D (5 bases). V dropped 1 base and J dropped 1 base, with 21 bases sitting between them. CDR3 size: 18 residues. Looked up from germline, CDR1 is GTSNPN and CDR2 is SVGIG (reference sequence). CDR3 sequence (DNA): TGTGCCTGGAGTGCCCCTGGGGCCCGTCTTGGACGCACAGATACGCAGTATTTT. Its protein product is CAWSAPGARLGRTDTQYF.

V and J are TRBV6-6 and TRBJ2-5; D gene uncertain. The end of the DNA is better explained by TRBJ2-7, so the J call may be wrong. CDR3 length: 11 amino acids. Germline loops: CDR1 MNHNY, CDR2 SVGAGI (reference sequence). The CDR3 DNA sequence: TGTGCCAGCGGACCACGCTACGAGCAGTACTTC. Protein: CASGPRYEQYF.

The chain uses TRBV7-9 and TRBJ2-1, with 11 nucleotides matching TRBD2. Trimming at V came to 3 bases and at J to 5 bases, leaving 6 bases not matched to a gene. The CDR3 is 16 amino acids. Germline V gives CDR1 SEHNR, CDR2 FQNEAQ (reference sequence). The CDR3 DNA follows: TGTGCCAGCAGCTTTGCAACTAGCGGGAGACACAATGAGCAGTTCTTC. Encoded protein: CASSFATSGRHNEQFF.

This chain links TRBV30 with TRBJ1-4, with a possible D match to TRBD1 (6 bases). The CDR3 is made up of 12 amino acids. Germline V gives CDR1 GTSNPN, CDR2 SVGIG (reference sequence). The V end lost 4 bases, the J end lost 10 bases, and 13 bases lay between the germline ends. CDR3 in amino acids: CAWTSVGGKLFF. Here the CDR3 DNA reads TGTGCCTGGACAAGTGTAGGGGGAAAACTGTTTTTT. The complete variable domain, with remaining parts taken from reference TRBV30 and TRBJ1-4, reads SQTIHQWPATLVQPVGSPLSLECTVEGTSNPNLYWYRQAAGRGLQLLFYSVGIGQISSEVPQNLSASRPQDRQFILSSKKLLLSDSGFYLCAWTSVGGKLFFGSGTQLSVL.